The following is a T cell receptor (beta chain) sequence with its context. The antigen it binds to is not known. Base qualities are not provided; no much larger clone lies one nucleotide away. These data belong to a study of T-cell reconstitution after alpha-beta-depleted transplantation in children (dated by TCRdb to 2016 to 2018). Describing the broader study: Using TCR repertoire profiling, the study quantitatively followed how T-cell immune reconstitution unfolded in children after TCRalphabeta/CD19-depleted allogeneic hematopoietic cell transplantation.

The protocol used for the library was PCR. Sequencing took place on an Illumina HiSeq 2500. TCR libraries were prepared with molecular barcoding, using unique molecular identifiers to normalize TCRbeta repertoire quantification. TCRdb applied fastp at Q25 and MiXCR to the public reads, then kept only in-frame beta chains. Identical CDR3 protein sequences are pooled into one entry, listed with their most common genes and DNA. In all, the sample holds 550,000 to 600,000 distinct CDR3 sequences, and under 25% of those were seen once. Jointly, the top ten make up 13% to 15% of the sample. Points the paper makes about the study in general: The frequencies of hyperexpanded clones fell over the following months, and after one year, T-cell counts and TCRbeta diversity were mostly attributed to newly produced T cells. In some patients, the high TCRbeta diversity seen at day 60 was put down to recipient T cells and intrathymic progenitors that had survived conditioning. Apparently early alphabetaT-cell count recovery about two months after transplant reportedly relied on only several hundred rapidly expanded clones derived from non-depleted graft cells.

V lost 3 bases and J lost 1 base, and the count of bases not matched to a germline gene is 12. Looking up the germline V gene (reference sequence) yields CDR1 DFQATT and CDR2 SNEGSKA. The cysteine opens and the phenylalanine closes a CDR3 of 16 amino acids. Only the CDR3 DNA stays, 48 bases, in frame from base 1. Read against the paper, the sample's treatment or condition label means: allogeneic hematopoietic cell transplantation with graft depleted of TCRalphabeta T cells and CD19 B cells. TCRalphabeta/CD19-depleted allogeneic hematopoietic cell grafts were given to the transplant recipients, all of whom were children.

The V and J segments used are TRBV20-1 and TRBJ2-7, and 7 junction bases match TRBD1. This clonotype originated in a boy under two years old who had a stem cell transplant for acute myeloid leukemia, so the T cells may come from the graft donor. The sequencing here drew on PBMCs, mostly from graft donor cells, taken 360 days after TCRalphabeta/CD19-depleted stem cell transplant. In nucleotide form, the sequence is TGCAGTGCTAGGGGCTCTATCCAGACAGGGTCCTACGAGCAGTACTTC. The resulting protein is CSARGSIQTGSYEQYF.